What follows are 31 T cell receptor beta chains derived from one specimen sequenced in a study of blood T cell repertoires in COVID-19. Profiled with immunoSEQ multiplex PCR; TCRdb holds only in-frame clones, not every one. The sample lists roughly 250,000 clones, around 82% seen once, with under 5.5% in the top ten. The sequenced sample was peripheral blood. These receptors originate from a woman of 80 years or more with active or convalescent COVID-19.

A few counts support this clone. J is TRBJ1-4 and V is TRBV5-6, with D maybe TRBD1 (6 bases). This CDR3 has 15 residues. The germline V and J ends were trimmed by 2 bases and 4 bases, with 12 bases remaining between them. Germline assignment: CDR1 SGHDT and CDR2 YYEEEE. The CDR3 loop is CASSLFAGDNEKLFF. CDR3 coding DNA: TGTGCCAGCAGCTTATTTGCAGGGGATAATGAAAAACTGTTTTTT.

A word on this clone: Other DNA variants within this sample encode the same CDR3. This chain uses TRBV18 with TRBJ1-6; 7 bases are a match to TRBD1. This CDR3 has 14 residues. Germline V gives CDR1 KGHSH, CDR2 LQKENI. V gave up 6 bases and J gave up 7 bases; unmatched junction bases: 6. CDR3 DNA sequence: TGTGCCAGCTCCCTTCAGGGGGAAAATTCACCCCTCCACTTT. It translates to CASSLQGENSPLHF. The complete variable domain, with remaining parts taken from reference TRBV18 and TRBJ1-6, reads NAGVMQNPRHLVRRRGQEARLRCSPMKGHSHVYWYRQLPEEGLKFMVYLQKENIIDESGMPKERFSAEFPKEGPSILRIQQVVRGDSAAYFCASSLQGENSPLHFGNGTRLTVT.

This chain uses TRBV5-6 with TRBJ2-5; possibly TRBD2 for D (5 bases). Per the germline V gene, CDR1 is SGHDT and CDR2 is YYEEEE. V lost 0 bases and J lost 5, with 11 bases in between. CDR3 length: 14 residues. In nucleotides, the CDR3 is TGTGCCAGCAGCTTGGGACGGGGTGGGGAGACCCAGTACTTC. It specifies CASSLGRGGETQYF.

This chain links TRBV7-9 with TRBJ1-2, with D perhaps matching TRBD1 (5 bases). V lost 2 bases, J lost 0 bases, and 16 bases lay in between. This CDR3 has 17 amino acids. CDR1 and CDR2 from the germline V gene are SEHNR and FQNEAQ (reference sequence). The chain's CDR3 is CASSLSGRVLTNYGYTF. The CDR3 DNA reads as TGTGCCAGCAGCTTATCGGGCAGGGTCCTAACTAACTATGGCTACACCTTC.

This sequence joins TRBV30 and TRBJ1-6; weak D call: TRBD1 (6 bases). CDR3 length equals 15 residues. Looked up from germline, CDR1 is GTSNPN and CDR2 is SVGIG (reference sequence). V dropped 5 bases and J dropped 10 bases, with 21 bases sitting between them. The CDR3 nucleotides read TGTGCCTGGGTCAACAGGGAGTCCCTTGGGTCACCCCTCCACTTT. This codes for CAWVNRESLGSPLHF.

This clone was recorded once. The rearrangement uses TRBV2 and TRBJ2-1; D unclear. Germline V lookup: CDR1 SNHLY, CDR2 FYNNEI. This CDR3 region has 12 residues. V lost 4 bases to trimming and J lost 8 bases, with 9 bases between them. DNA of the CDR3: TGTGCCAGCAGTGTACAGTACTATGAGCAGTTCTTC. As protein: CASSVQYYEQFF. Full variable domain (remainder filled in from reference TRBV2 and TRBJ2-1): EPEVTQTPSHQVTQMGQEVILRCVPISNHLYFYWYRQILGQKVEFLVSFYNNEISEKSEIFDDQFSVERPDGSNFTLKIRSTKLEDSAMYFCASSVQYYEQFFGPGTRLTVL.

The chain links TRBV9 to TRBJ1-1; 7 bases are shared with TRBD1. From germline, CDR1 is SGDLS and CDR2 YYNGEE. This CDR3 comprises 18 residues. The ends lost 3 bases at V and 4 bases at J; junction bases unmatched: 18. CDR3 sequence reads: CASSAKRGHNLRGTEAFF. CDR3 bases: TGTGCCAGCAGCGCCAAAAGGGGGCATAATCTTCGGGGCACTGAAGCTTTCTTT.

This chain uses TRBV29-1 with TRBJ1-2; TRBD1 is a possible D gene (6 bases). Trimming pared 7 bases from V and 3 bases from J, leaving 18 bases between. The length of the CDR3 is 14 residues. The germline gives CDR1 SQVTM, CDR2 ANQGSEA. The CDR3 nucleotides read TGCAGCGGGCGCGGGGGAGCAGGGGACTATGGCTACACCTTC. Amino acids: CSGRGGAGDYGYTF.

Points on this clone: Relative to the germline gene, one junction end is altered; a read error may explain this. The chain recombines TRBV7-7 with TRBJ2-5, with 13 bases that match TRBD2. The length of the CDR3 is 17 residues. CDR1 SSHAT and CDR2 FNYEAQ come from the germline V gene (reference sequence). The CDR3 coding sequence is TGTGCTAGCAGCCCCCGGAGGACTAGCGGGAGTACGGAGACCCAGTACTTC. It is translated as CASSPRRTSGSTETQYF.

V and J are TRBV7-8 and TRBJ1-3; perhaps TRBD1 as D (6 bases). Germline assignment: CDR1 SGHVS and CDR2 FQNEAQ. Deletions cut 2 bases from V and 8 bases from J, with 16 bases between. The CDR3 contains 15 residues. CDR3 residues: CASSLPGVSADTIYF. CDR3 coding DNA: TGTGCCAGCAGCTTACCAGGGGTCTCGGCGGACACCATATATTTT.

This CDR3 is CASSLALAGAYGYTF. The DNA of the CDR3 is TGTGCCAGCAGCTTGGCCCTCGCGGGGGCCTATGGCTACACCTTC. The chain recombines TRBV5-6 with TRBJ1-2; possible D gene TRBD1, 6 bases. This CDR3 is 15 amino acids long. The germline V gene encodes CDR1 SGHDT and CDR2 YYEEEE. The germline V and J ends were trimmed by 0 bases and 4 bases, with 13 bases remaining between them.

The chain carries TRBV5-1 and TRBJ2-1; possibly TRBD2 for D (5 bases). This CDR3 contains 16 residues. In germline, CDR1 is SGHRS, CDR2 YFSETQ. V lost 6 bases to trimming and J lost 2 bases, with 18 bases between them. The CDR3 is CASKISEPRPYNEQFF. As DNA, the CDR3 is TGCGCCAGCAAAATTAGCGAACCCCGGCCCTACAATGAGCAGTTCTTC.

The chain has TRBV6-5 and TRBJ1-2; 10 positions agree with TRBD1. The CDR3 runs 15 residues. CDR1 and CDR2 from the germline V gene are MNHEY and SVGAGI. V lost 5 bases and J lost 8; bases outside the gene matches: 11. The DNA for the CDR3 is TGTGCCAGCAGTCCGGGACAGGGGACCTTGAAAGGCTACACCTTC. Its protein is CASSPGQGTLKGYTF.

The chain joins TRBV7-9 to TRBJ2-3; D is undetermined. From germline, CDR1 is SEHNR and CDR2 FQNEAQ (reference sequence). The CDR3 has 15 amino acids. The V and J ends lost 5 bases and 3 bases respectively, with 15 bases between them. DNA for the CDR3: TGTGCCAGCAGCCCCTGGCTGGCGGTTACAGATACGCAGTATTTT. It translates to CASSPWLAVTDTQYF.

The chain carries TRBV19 and TRBJ2-5; possibly TRBD2 for D (5 bases). This CDR3 contains 11 residues. The germline V gene has CDR1 LNHDA and CDR2 SQIVND (reference sequence). V was cut by 4 bases and J by 5 bases, with 5 bases left in between. The CDR3, as DNA: TGTGCCAGTAGTAAGCGGGAGACCCAGTACTTC. Protein sequence: CASSKRETQYF.

This chain links TRBV28 with TRBJ2-1, with D tentatively TRBD2 (6 bases). V was cut by 4 bases and J by 4 bases, with 11 bases left in between. The germline V gene encodes CDR1 MDHEN and CDR2 SYDVKM. The CDR3 spans 14 residues. CDR3 DNA: TGTGCCAGCAGTTGGAGACTAGAATACAATGAGCAGTTCTTC. Encoded protein: CASSWRLEYNEQFF.

The chain recombines TRBV27 with TRBJ2-5; 11 nucleotides match TRBD2. V shed 4 bases, J shed 6 bases, and the junction held 10 bases outside the gene matches. Germline assignment: CDR1 MNHEY and CDR2 SMNVEV (reference sequence). The CDR3 runs to 16 residues. CDR3 in amino acids: CASSSRLAGTLQTQYF. The CDR3 DNA sequence: TGTGCCAGCAGTTCCCGACTAGCGGGAACCCTCCAGACCCAGTACTTC.

The chain links TRBV5-1 to TRBJ2-1; 7 bases match TRBD1. This CDR3 is built from 17 residues. V dropped 2 bases and J dropped 0; count of bases not matched to a gene: 8. CDR1 SGHRS and CDR2 YFSETQ come from the germline V gene. The CDR3 DNA reads as TGCGCCAGCAGCTTAGGGGGCATGGCAACCTCCTACAATGAGCAGTTCTTC. Translation: CASSLGGMATSYNEQFF.

The CDR3 region is CASSMNHGSRTEAFF. The CDR3 nucleotides are TGCGCCAGCAGCATGAATCATGGGAGTAGAACTGAAGCTTTCTTT. The chain uses TRBV5-1 and TRBJ1-1; D not certain. Looked up from germline, CDR1 is SGHRS and CDR2 is YFSETQ. V was shortened by 4 bases and J by 5 bases, with 18 bases between the two germline ends. This CDR3 has 15 amino acids.

This chain's CDR3 is CASSSSGRNNEQFF. The CDR3 bases are TGCGCCAGCAGCTCTAGCGGGAGAAACAATGAGCAGTTCTTC. The V gene is TRBV5-1, the J gene TRBJ2-1; 10 bases agree with TRBD2. Germline loops: CDR1 SGHRS, CDR2 YFSETQ. The CDR3 is 14 residues long. V lost 3 bases to trimming and J lost 5 bases; unmatched junction nucleotides: 2.

This chain joins TRBV19 and TRBJ2-3; 11 positions match TRBD1. The CDR3 runs to 15 residues. The V gene end was trimmed by 5 bases and the J gene end by 6 bases; junction bases not matched to a gene: 7. Germline CDR1 reads LNHDA; CDR2 reads SQIVND (reference sequence). The CDR3 region is CASSHGTGGADTQYF. The CDR3 DNA sequence: TGTGCCAGTAGTCACGGGACAGGGGGTGCGGATACGCAGTATTTT.

The chain is built from TRBV27 and TRBJ1-1, with D unresolved. This CDR3 is built from 15 residues. The V gene's germline CDR1 is MNHEY and CDR2 SMNVEV (reference sequence). V was pared by 6 bases and J by 2 bases, with 16 bases between. This CDR3 reads CASRRALSKNTEAFF. The CDR3 coding sequence is TGTGCCAGCAGGCGAGCCCTGTCTAAAAACACTGAAGCTTTCTTT.

The chain couples TRBV12-3 or TRBV12-4 to TRBJ2-2; tentatively, D is TRBD1 (5 bases). The CDR3 runs to 12 residues. Trimming removed 11 bases at V and 7 bases at J, with 14 bases between. CDR3 loop: CAGGRAIGELFF. The CDR3 DNA sequence: TGTGCCGGCGGCAGGGCTATCGGGGAGCTGTTTTTT.

The CDR3 loop is CASSKSGTEHRGDTF. CDR3 DNA sequence: TGTGCCAGCTCGAAAAGCGGGACTGAACACCGGGGGGACACCTTC. J is TRBJ1-2 and V is TRBV18; D is perhaps TRBD1 (5 bases). CDR3 length: 15 residues. Germline V gene lookup returns CDR1 KGHSH and CDR2 LQKENI. The V end was cut by 6 bases, the J end by 12 bases, with 26 bases between.

The genes are TRBV10-2 and TRBJ2-7; D gene uncertain. There are 13 residues in the CDR3. Germline V gene data show CDR1 as WSHSY and CDR2 as SAAADI. V was shortened by 1 base and J by 4 bases, with 8 bases between the two germline ends. CDR3 region: CASSELYLYEQYF. In DNA form, the CDR3 reads TGCGCCAGCAGTGAGTTATATCTGTACGAGCAGTACTTC.

The chain joins TRBV19 to TRBJ1-2; 7 bases map to TRBD1. From germline, CDR1 is LNHDA and CDR2 SQIVND (reference sequence). The CDR3 runs 12 residues. The trim removed 3 bases at V and 8 bases at J, leaving 3 bases unmatched. The CDR3 DNA follows: TGTGCCAGTAGTATCAGGACAGGAGGCTACACCTTC. It specifies CASSIRTGGYTF. The full variable domain, in which reference TRBV19 and TRBJ1-2 provide the parts outside the CDR3, is DGGITQSPKYLFRKEGQNVTLSCEQNLNHDAMYWYRQDPGQGLRLIYYSQIVNDFQKGDIAEGYSVSREKKESFPLTVTSAQKNPTAFYLCASSIRTGGYTFGSGTRLTVV.

The chain is built from TRBV28 and TRBJ1-1, with a weak D call TRBD1 (5 bases). From germline, CDR1 is MDHEN and CDR2 SYDVKM. The length of the CDR3 is 13 residues. Trimming took 10 bases from V and 0 from J, leaving 12 bases between them. The CDR3: CATRRAMNTEAFF. CDR3 DNA: TGTGCCACCCGCAGGGCCATGAACACTGAAGCTTTCTTT.

V and J are TRBV5-4 and TRBJ2-3, with 7 bases lining up with TRBD2. Germline V gives CDR1 SGHNT, CDR2 YYREEE (reference sequence). The V segment lost 4 bases and the J segment 5 bases; nucleotides outside the gene matches: 7. The CDR3 length is 14 residues. The chain's CDR3 is CASSPSGAGDTQYF. CDR3 bases: TGTGCCAGCAGCCCAAGCGGGGCGGGAGATACGCAGTATTTT.

V and J are TRBV5-6 and TRBJ2-6; 9 positions agree with TRBD1. Looked up from germline, CDR1 is SGHDT and CDR2 is YYEEEE. The CDR3 loop spans 18 amino acids. Germline trimming cut 1 base from V and 2 bases from J; bases unmatched to any gene: 7. CDR3 sequence (DNA): TGTGCCAGCAGCTTGTCTCTGACAGGGGGTCCTGGGGCCAACGTCCTGACTTTC. Translation gives CASSLSLTGGPGANVLTF.

The rearrangement uses TRBV3-1 (or the pseudogene TRBV3-2) and TRBJ1-2; D uncertain. The germline CDR1 and CDR2 sequences are LGHDT and YNNKEL (reference sequence). The CDR3 contains 14 residues. V lost 0 bases to trimming and J lost 4 bases, with 9 bases between them. CDR3 bases: TGTGCCAGCAGCCAAGAGGTTACAGCCTATGGCTACACCTTC. Protein sequence: CASSQEVTAYGYTF.

The V and J genes are TRBV7-8 and TRBJ2-7; 8 bases line up with TRBD2. The CDR3 contains 15 residues. CDR1 SGHVS and CDR2 FQNEAQ come from the germline V gene. After removal of 3 bases from V and 2 bases from J, the junction contained 6 bases not matched to a gene. CDR3 residues: CASSFGRGPTYEQYF. The CDR3 DNA follows: TGTGCCAGCAGCTTCGGGAGGGGTCCTACCTACGAGCAGTACTTC.